This T cell receptor (beta chain) derives from a study of shared clonotypes between healthy human individuals. As regards this clone: Its antigen is currently unknown.

Study-wide points: Shared clonotypes: roughly 4.7% naive CD4, roughly 3.8% naive CD8, under 2.5% memory CD4, 0.4% memory CD8. Large sequencing depth failed to make sorted-subset sequencing complete, rarefaction showed.

The study drew all its donors from Caucasian adults living in Nashville, Tennessee. J lost 7 bases, V lost 6 bases, and 11 bases had no gene match. This CDR3 contains 14 residues. The germline CDR1 and CDR2 sequences are LNHDA and SQIVND (reference sequence). Tens of thousands of T cell genomes (roughly 220 ng DNA) went into each sorted-subset replicate. The table came from immunoSEQ multiplex PCR; TCRdb's copy has only in-frame clones and leaves some out. In the table there are millions of clones, approximately 95% of which are singletons. The specimen sequenced was naive CD4+ T cells from PBMCs. Noted subset: CD45RA+ positively selected. V is TRBV19 and J is TRBJ1-2; 7 nucleotides line up with TRBD1. The source is a young man in good health. Some clones in this sample may be carry-over from other donors' samples. The CDR3: CASRPRTGGAGYTF. In DNA form, the CDR3 reads TGTGCCAGTAGACCCCGGACAGGCGGGGCTGGCTACACCTTC.